The 5 T cell receptor beta chains listed next were all sequenced from one sample in a study of blood T cells in healthy people across ages. Then a second PCR, running roughly 7 to 11 cycles, was carried out with a sample-barcoded 5' primer and a J-beta primer mix. TCRdb fed the 5' RACE reads into MiXCR, producing one record per CDR3 protein. The data show 890,000 or so distinct CDR3 sequences, around two thirds seen once. Sequenced: blood. These receptors came from a man between 25 and 39 years old in good health.

The rearrangement uses TRBV27 and TRBJ2-7, with D possibly TRBD2 on 6 matching bases. The V end lost 7 bases, the J end lost 5 bases, and 12 bases lay between the germline ends. Germline V CDR1 and CDR2: MNHEY, SMNVEV (reference sequence). CDR3 length equals 12 residues. The CDR3 loop reads CASMRLDNEQYF. DNA of the CDR3: TGTGCCAGCATGAGACTAGATAACGAGCAGTACTTC.

The rearrangement links TRBV27 to TRBJ2-7; 8 bases are shared with TRBD2. The closer fit of TRBJ2-5 to the DNA end suggests the J call may be wrong. The V gene's germline CDR1 is MNHEY and CDR2 SMNVEV (reference sequence). The CDR3 consists of 19 residues. In DNA form, the CDR3 reads TGTGCCAGCAGTCCCTTGCCCCTAAAGCGGGGGAACCGTCCCGAGACCCAGTACTTC. Translated: CASSPLPLKRGNRPETQYF.

The table lists this clonotype with a few counts. This chain joins TRBV4-3 and TRBJ2-6; 8 bases agree with TRBD1. CDR1 is LGHNA, CDR2 YSLEER, per germline. The CDR3 is 19 residues long. V was pared by 0 bases and J by 3 bases, with 10 bases of the junction left unmatched. The CDR3 nucleotides are TGCGCCAGCAGCCAAGATCCAGGGGGCGCCCCATTTGGGGCCAACGTCCTGACTTTC. It yields the protein CASSQDPGGAPFGANVLTF.

This clonotype was seen a few times. The V call is TRBV7-3, the J call TRBJ2-1, with 9 bases identical to TRBD1. V was clipped by 8 bases and J by 4 bases; unmatched bases: 0. The CDR3 runs 12 residues. The germline V gene encodes CDR1 SGHTA and CDR2 FQGTGA. The CDR3 reads CASGTGYNEQFF. The CDR3 region has the DNA TGTGCCAGCGGGACAGGGTACAATGAGCAGTTCTTC.

The sample holds a few counts of this clonotype. This sequence joins TRBV20-1 and TRBJ2-5; TRBD2 aligns across 8 bases. The CDR3 totals 15 residues. Germline V gives CDR1 DFQATT, CDR2 SNEGSKA (reference sequence). V shed 3 bases and J 5 bases; nucleotides not matched to a gene: 11. The CDR3 reads CSASPASGRGETQYF. CDR3 coding DNA: TGCAGTGCTAGTCCGGCTAGCGGGCGCGGGGAGACCCAGTACTTC.